These 11 T cell receptor beta chains share one sample of origin, sequenced in a study of T cell responses to AZD1222 COVID-19 vaccine. Assay: immunoSEQ multiplex PCR; the TCRdb copy retains only in-frame clones and omits some. The table lists about 120,000 clones, 92% of them singletons. The starting material was peripheral blood, obtained on day 0 of AZD1222 vaccination. These receptors came from an adult in good health.

A word on this clone: The identical CDR3 is also encoded by other nucleotide sequences in the sample. The genes are TRBV6-2 or TRBV6-3 and TRBJ1-1; D is ambiguous. Trimming stripped 3 bases from V and 0 bases from J, with 5 bases between. This CDR3 is 13 amino acids long. Looked up from germline, CDR1 is MNHEY and CDR2 is SVGEGT. The DNA for the CDR3 is TGTGCCAGCAGTTATTCGGTGAACACTGAAGCTTTCTTT. Its translation: CASSYSVNTEAFF.

V and J are TRBV15 and TRBJ1-2, with no clear D. Trimming removed 1 base from V and 4 bases from J, with 13 bases in between. Germline CDR1 and CDR2: LNHNV and YYDKDF (reference sequence). This CDR3 contains 15 residues. Here the CDR3 DNA reads TGTGCCACCAGCAGAGGGAGGGTAATAATCTATGGCTACACCTTC. Amino acid sequence: CATSRGRVIIYGYTF. The variable domain in full, completed from reference TRBV15 and TRBJ1-2, reads DAMVIQNPRYQVTQFGKPVTLSCSQTLNHNVMYWYQQKSSQAPKLLFHYYDKDFNNEADTPDNFQSRRPNTSFCFLDIRSPGLGDTAMYLCATSRGRVIIYGYTFGSGTRLTVV.

The V gene is TRBV6-5, the J gene TRBJ2-7; D is uncertain. Between the trimmed V and J ends, which lost 10 bases and 0 bases, there was a span of 7 bases. Germline V gene lookup returns CDR1 MNHEY and CDR2 SVGAGI. The CDR3 runs to 11 residues. CDR3 region: CATRGSYEQYF. Written as DNA, the CDR3 is TGTGCCACCCGTGGCTCCTACGAGCAGTACTTC.

This clone was seen just once. The chain combines TRBV13 with TRBJ1-1; 11 bases match TRBD1. Germline CDR1 is PRHDT and CDR2 is FYEKMQ (reference sequence). This CDR3 is built from 17 residues. V dropped 5 bases and J dropped 1; count of bases not matched to a gene: 9. CDR3 nucleotides: TGTGCCAGCAGCCCAGGACAGGGGGCTTTTACGAACACTGAAGCTTTCTTT. Amino acids: CASSPGQGAFTNTEAFF. The full variable domain, with the rest looked up from reference TRBV13 and TRBJ1-1, is AAGVIQSPRHLIKEKRETATLKCYPIPRHDTVYWYQQGPGQDPQFLISFYEKMQSDKGSIPDRFSAQQFSDYHSELNMSSLELGDSALYFCASSPGQGAFTNTEAFFGQGTRLTVV.

V usage is TRBV4-3 and J usage is TRBJ1-2; D call uncertain. The CDR3 runs to 17 residues. V dropped 0 bases and J dropped 4 bases, with 18 bases sitting between them. Germline V gene sequence: CDR1 LGHNA, CDR2 YSLEER. This chain's CDR3 is CASSQDRGLGWGYGYTF. The CDR3 coding sequence is TGCGCCAGCAGCCAAGATCGTGGGTTGGGGTGGGGCTATGGCTACACCTTC.

The table lists this clone with a count of one. The chain links TRBV4-3 to TRBJ1-1; D perhaps matches TRBD1 (5 bases). CDR3 length: 14 residues. Trimming removed 6 bases at V and 4 bases at J, with 15 bases between. From germline, CDR1 is LGHNA and CDR2 YSLEER. CDR3 region: CASRTSGRATEAFF. CDR3 in DNA: TGCGCCAGCAGAACTTCGGGCAGGGCCACTGAAGCTTTCTTT.

V usage is TRBV6-2 or TRBV6-3 and J usage is TRBJ2-5; D is unclear. Trimming removed 3 bases from V and 2 bases from J, with 13 bases in between. The CDR3 contains 15 residues. CDR1 is MNHEY, CDR2 SVGEGT, per germline. In nucleotides, the CDR3 is TGTGCCAGCAGTTATGAGCAAAACTCACAAGAGACCCAGTACTTC. Translation: CASSYEQNSQETQYF.

V is TRBV7-6 and J is TRBJ1-2; maybe TRBD1 (5 bases). Looked up from germline, CDR1 is SGHVS and CDR2 is FNYEAQ. Trimming shortened V by 6 bases and J by 8 bases, and 25 bases separated the two germline ends. This CDR3 comprises 16 residues. The CDR3 loop reads CASSRERGSQSGGYTF. In DNA form, the CDR3 reads TGTGCCAGCAGTAGGGAGAGGGGTTCGCAGTCGGGAGGCTACACCTTC.

The chain joins TRBV5-8 to TRBJ1-6; 8 bases are shared with TRBD1. Germline trimming cut 8 bases from V and 4 bases from J; bases unmatched to any gene: 8. Germline assignment: CDR1 SGHTS and CDR2 YDEGEE. The CDR3 loop spans 15 amino acids. The CDR3 protein is CARRAGGEYNSPLHF. Here the CDR3 DNA reads TGTGCCAGGCGGGCAGGGGGCGAATATAATTCACCCCTCCACTTT. The full variable domain, completed using reference TRBV5-8 and TRBJ1-6, is EAGVTQSPTHLIKTRGQQATLRCSPISGHTSVYWYQQALGLGLQFLLWYDEGEERNRGNFPPRFSGRQFPNYSSELNVNALELEDSALYLCARRAGGEYNSPLHFGNGTRLTVT.

The V gene is TRBV21-1, the J gene TRBJ1-3; the DNA was not compared with TRBD1, the D call given in the table. TRBV21-1 is reported as a pseudogene. The CDR3 consists of 19 residues. Here the CDR3 reads CASSTSPLGTGRLGNTIYF. CDR3 DNA sequence: TGTGCCAGCAGCACCTCCCCCCTCGGGACAGGAAGGCTCGGAAACACCATATATTTT.

The chain combines TRBV2 with TRBJ2-6; tentatively, D is TRBD1 (5 bases). This CDR3 has 14 amino acids. Germline CDR1 and CDR2: SNHLY and FYNNEI. Trimming took off 4 bases at V and 4 bases at J, with 8 bases between the two ends. The CDR3 sequence: CASSGQGGANVLTF. In DNA form, the CDR3 reads TGTGCCAGCAGTGGCCAGGGAGGGGCCAACGTCCTGACTTTC.